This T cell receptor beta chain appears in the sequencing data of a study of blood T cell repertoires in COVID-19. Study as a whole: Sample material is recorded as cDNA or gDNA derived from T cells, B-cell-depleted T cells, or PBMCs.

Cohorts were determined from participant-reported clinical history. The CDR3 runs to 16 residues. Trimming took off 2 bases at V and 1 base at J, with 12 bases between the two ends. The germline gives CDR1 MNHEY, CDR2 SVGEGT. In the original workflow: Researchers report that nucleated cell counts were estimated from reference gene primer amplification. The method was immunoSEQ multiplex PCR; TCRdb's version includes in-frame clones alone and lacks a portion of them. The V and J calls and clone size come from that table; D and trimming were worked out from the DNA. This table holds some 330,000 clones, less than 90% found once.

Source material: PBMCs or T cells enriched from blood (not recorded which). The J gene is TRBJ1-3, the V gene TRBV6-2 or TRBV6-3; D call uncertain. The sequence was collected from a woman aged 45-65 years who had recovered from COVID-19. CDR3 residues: CASSYELGSSGNTIYF. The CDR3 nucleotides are TGTGCCAGCAGTTACGAACTCGGGTCATCTGGAAACACCATATATTTT.